The rows below give T cell receptor beta chains drawn from one sample of a study of CD8+CD57+ T cells in acquired aplastic anemia. TCRdb recomputed calls from the reads with MiXCR, one row per CDR3 protein. The sample has some 150,000 distinct CDR3 sequences; 35% to 50% are singletons. Sequenced material: sorted CD4+, CD8+, or CD8+CD57+ T cells (not recorded which) from PBMCs. The receptors shown here come from a human donor in good health, serving as a control. The conserved cysteine and the conserved F or W are not part of the CDR3 here.

j_call | cdr3_length | v_call | cdr3_aa
TRBJ2-7 | 12 | TRBV19 | ASSRTGPPYEQY
TRBJ1-4 | 13 | TRBV15 | ATSAQAGPAEKLF
TRBJ2-5 | 10 | TRBV29-1 | SAGEEQETQY
TRBJ2-6 | 12 | TRBV7-2 | ASSGQPGANVLT
TRBJ2-7 | 11 | TRBV20-1 | SARDAGRYEQY
TRBJ1-1 | 12 | TRBV29-1 | SVVTGRSDTEAF
TRBJ1-2 | 12 | TRBV19 | ASRPAGASYGYT
TRBJ2-7 | 14 | TRBV10-3 | AISVGGLGSSYEQY
TRBJ1-6 | 11 | TRBV2 | ASSAGAGSPLH
TRBJ1-3 | 14 | TRBV18 | ASPRQGLNSGNTIY
TRBJ1-1 | 11 | TRBV10-1 | ASRDRSGTEAF
TRBJ1-1 | 12 | TRBV4-1 | ASSHRWANTEAF
TRBJ1-3 | 16 | TRBV4-1 | ASSQDDRQGLSGNTIY
TRBJ1-4 | 13 | TRBV4-2 | ARSQAPGSGEKLF
TRBJ1-5 | 12 | TRBV12-3/TRBV12-4 | ASRRQGLGQPQH
TRBJ1-1 | 12 | TRBV3-1 | ASSPLGGITEAF
TRBJ2-5 | 13 | TRBV7-3 | ASSPGQGGWETQY
TRBJ2-1 | 14 | TRBV4-1 | ASSQGPNFPYNEQF
TRBJ2-1 | 12 | TRBV2 | ASSESRGWEEQF
TRBJ1-6 | 10 | TRBV12-3/TRBV12-4 | ASSQYNSPLH
TRBJ2-7 | 13 | TRBV6-2/TRBV6-3 | ASSYTQGAVYEQY
TRBJ1-1 | 12 | TRBV19 | ASSLTGAIRPAF
TRBJ1-1 | 11 | TRBV29-1 | SVQGQATTEAF